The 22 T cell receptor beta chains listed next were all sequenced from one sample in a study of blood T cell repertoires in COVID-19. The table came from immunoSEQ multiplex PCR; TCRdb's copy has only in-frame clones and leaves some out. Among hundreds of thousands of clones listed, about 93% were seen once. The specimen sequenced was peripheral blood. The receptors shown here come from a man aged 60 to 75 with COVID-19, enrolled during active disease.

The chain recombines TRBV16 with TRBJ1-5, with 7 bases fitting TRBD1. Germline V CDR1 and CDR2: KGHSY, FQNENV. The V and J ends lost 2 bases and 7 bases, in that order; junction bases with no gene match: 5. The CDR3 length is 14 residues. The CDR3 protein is CASSQPGQQQPQHF. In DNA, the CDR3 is TGTGCCAGCAGCCAACCGGGACAGCAGCAGCCCCAGCATTTT.

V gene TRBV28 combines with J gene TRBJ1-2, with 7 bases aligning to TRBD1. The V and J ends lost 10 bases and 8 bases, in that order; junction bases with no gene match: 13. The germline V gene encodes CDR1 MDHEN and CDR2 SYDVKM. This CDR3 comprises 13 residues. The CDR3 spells CATEGTAVPGYTF. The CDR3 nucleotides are TGTGCCACCGAAGGGACAGCCGTTCCGGGCTACACCTTC.

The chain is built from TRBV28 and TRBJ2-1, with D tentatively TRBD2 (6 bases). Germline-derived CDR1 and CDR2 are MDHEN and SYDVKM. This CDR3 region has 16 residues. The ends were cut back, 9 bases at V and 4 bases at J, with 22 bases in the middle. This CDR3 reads CASRAPVAENYNEQFF. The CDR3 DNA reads TGTGCCAGTCGCGCCCCTGTAGCGGAAAATTACAATGAGCAGTTCTTC.

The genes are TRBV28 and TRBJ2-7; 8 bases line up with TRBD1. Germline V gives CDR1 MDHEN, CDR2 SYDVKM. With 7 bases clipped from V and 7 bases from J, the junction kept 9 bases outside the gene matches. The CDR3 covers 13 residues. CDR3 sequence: CASTADRAGEQYF. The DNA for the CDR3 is TGTGCCAGCACCGCGGACAGGGCGGGGGAGCAGTACTTC.

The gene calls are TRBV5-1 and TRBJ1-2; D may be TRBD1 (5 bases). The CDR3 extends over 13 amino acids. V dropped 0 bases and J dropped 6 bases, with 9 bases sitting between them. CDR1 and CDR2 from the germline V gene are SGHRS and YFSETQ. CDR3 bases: TGCGCCAGCAGCTTGGAATGGGGGGATGGCTACACCTTC. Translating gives CASSLEWGDGYTF.

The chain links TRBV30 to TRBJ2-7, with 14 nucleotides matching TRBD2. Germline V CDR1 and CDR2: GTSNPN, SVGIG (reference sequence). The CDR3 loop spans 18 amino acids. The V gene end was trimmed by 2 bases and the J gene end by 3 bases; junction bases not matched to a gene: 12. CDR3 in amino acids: CAWSSQRTSGGPFYEQYF. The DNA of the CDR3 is TGTGCCTGGAGTTCTCAGCGGACTAGCGGGGGGCCATTCTACGAGCAGTACTTC.

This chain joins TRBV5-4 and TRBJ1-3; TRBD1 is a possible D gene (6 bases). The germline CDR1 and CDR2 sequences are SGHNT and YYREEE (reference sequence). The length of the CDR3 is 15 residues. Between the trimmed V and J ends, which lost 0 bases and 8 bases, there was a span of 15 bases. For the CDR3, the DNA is TGTGCCAGCAGCTTGGCGGGGGGCGCCCGAGACACCATATATTTT. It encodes CASSLAGGARDTIYF.

CDR3 region: CASSEEGQYTDTQYF. CDR3 DNA sequence: TGTGCCAGCAGTGAAGAGGGACAGTACACAGATACGCAGTATTTT. This rearrangement joins TRBV6-1 to TRBJ2-3, with 7 bases lining up with TRBD1. The CDR3 totals 15 residues. V lost 1 base, J lost 2 bases, and 3 bases stayed unmatched. Germline assignment: CDR1 MNHNS and CDR2 SASEGT.

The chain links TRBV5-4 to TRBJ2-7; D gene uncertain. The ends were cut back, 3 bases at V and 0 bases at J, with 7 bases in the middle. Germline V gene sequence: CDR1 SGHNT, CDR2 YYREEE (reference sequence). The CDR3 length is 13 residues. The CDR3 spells CASSSDTSYEQYF. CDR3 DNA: TGTGCCAGCAGCTCTGACACCTCCTACGAGCAGTACTTC.

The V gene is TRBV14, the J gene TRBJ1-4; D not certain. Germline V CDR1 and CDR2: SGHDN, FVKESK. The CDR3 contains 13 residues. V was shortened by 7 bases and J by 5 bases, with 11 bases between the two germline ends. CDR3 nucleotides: TGTGCCAGCAAGCGGAGTCCGAATGAAAAACTGTTTTTT. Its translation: CASKRSPNEKLFF. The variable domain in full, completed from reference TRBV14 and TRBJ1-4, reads EAGVTQFPSHSVIEKGQTVTLRCDPISGHDNLYWYRRVMGKEIKFLLHFVKESKQDESGMPNNRFLAERTGGTYSTLKVQPAELEDSGVYFCASKRSPNEKLFFGSGTQLSVL.

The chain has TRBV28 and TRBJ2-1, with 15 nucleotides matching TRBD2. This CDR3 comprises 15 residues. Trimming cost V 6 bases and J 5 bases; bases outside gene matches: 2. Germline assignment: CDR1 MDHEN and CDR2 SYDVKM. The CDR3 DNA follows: TGTGCCAGCAGCCGGACTAGCGGGGGGGACAATGAGCAGTTCTTC. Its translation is CASSRTSGGDNEQFF. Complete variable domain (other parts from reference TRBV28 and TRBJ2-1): DVKVTQSSRYLVKRTGEKVFLECVQDMDHENMFWYRQDPGLGLRLIYFSYDVKMKEKGDIPEGYSVSREKKERFSLILESASTNQTSMYLCASSRTSGGDNEQFFGPGTRLTVL.

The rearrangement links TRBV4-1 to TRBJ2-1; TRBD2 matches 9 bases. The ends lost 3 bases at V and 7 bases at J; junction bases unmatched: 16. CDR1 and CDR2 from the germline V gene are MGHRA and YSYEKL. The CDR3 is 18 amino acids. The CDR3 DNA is TGCGCCAGCAGCCACTTCCCCCCAGCGGCGGGGGGGAGGAATGAGCAGTTCTTC. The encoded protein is CASSHFPPAAGGRNEQFF.

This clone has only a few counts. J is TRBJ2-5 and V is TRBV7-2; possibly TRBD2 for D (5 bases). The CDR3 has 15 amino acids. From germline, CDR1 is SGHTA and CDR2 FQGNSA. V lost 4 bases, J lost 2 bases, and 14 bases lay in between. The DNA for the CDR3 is TGTGCCAGCAGCTCAGTTGGACTCCTTCAAGAGACCCAGTACTTC. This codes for CASSSVGLLQETQYF.

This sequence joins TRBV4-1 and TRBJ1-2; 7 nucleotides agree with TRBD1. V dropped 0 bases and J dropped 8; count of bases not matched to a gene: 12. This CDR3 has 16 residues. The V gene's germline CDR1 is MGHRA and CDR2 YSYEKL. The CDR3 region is CASSQDFIQGLLGYTF. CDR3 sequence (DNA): TGCGCCAGCAGCCAAGATTTTATACAGGGGCTATTGGGCTACACCTTC.

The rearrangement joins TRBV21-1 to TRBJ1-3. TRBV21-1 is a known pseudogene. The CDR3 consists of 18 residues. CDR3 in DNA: TGTGCCAGCAGCTTCGGGGGACCCCGCAACCTCTCTGGAAACACCATATATTTT. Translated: CASSFGGPRNLSGNTIYF.

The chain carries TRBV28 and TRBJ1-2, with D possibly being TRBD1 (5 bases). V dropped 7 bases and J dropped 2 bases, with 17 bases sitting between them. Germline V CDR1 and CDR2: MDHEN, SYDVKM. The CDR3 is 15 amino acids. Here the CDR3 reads CASTSPPGENYGYTF. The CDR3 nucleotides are TGTGCCAGCACCTCTCCGCCGGGGGAGAACTATGGCTACACCTTC.

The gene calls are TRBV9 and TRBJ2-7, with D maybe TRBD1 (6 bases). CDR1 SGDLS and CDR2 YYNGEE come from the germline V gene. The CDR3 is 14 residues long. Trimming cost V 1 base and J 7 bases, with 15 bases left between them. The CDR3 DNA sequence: TGTGCCAGCAGCGTAAGCCAGGGGCCCGGGGAGCAGTACTTC. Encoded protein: CASSVSQGPGEQYF. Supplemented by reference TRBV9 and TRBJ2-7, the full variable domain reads DSGVTQTPKHLITATGQRVTLRCSPRSGDLSVYWYQQSLDQGLQFLIQYYNGEERAKGNILERFSAQQFPDLHSELNLSSLELGDSALYFCASSVSQGPGEQYFGPGTRLTVT.

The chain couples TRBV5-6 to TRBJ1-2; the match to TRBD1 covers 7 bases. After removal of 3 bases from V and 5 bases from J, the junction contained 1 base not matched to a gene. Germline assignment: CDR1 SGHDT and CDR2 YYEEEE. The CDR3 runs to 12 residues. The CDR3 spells CASSSTGYGYTF. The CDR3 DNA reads TGTGCCAGCAGCTCGACAGGGTATGGCTACACCTTC.

For the CDR3, the DNA is TGCGCCAGCAGCCCTCCCCGGAAAGGGGGAGACACCGGGGAGCTGTTTTTT. Protein: CASSPPRKGGDTGELFF. V and J are TRBV4-1 and TRBJ2-2; a weak D match, TRBD1 (6 bases). Germline assignment: CDR1 MGHRA and CDR2 YSYEKL. The ends were cut back, 4 bases at V and 3 bases at J, with 18 bases in the middle. The CDR3 length is 17 residues.

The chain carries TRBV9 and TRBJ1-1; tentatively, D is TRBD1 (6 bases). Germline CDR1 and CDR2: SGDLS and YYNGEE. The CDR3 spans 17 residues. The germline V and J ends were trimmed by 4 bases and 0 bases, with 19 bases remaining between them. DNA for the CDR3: TGTGCCAGCAGCTCAGGACAGAAAGTTAGGATGAACACTGAAGCTTTCTTT. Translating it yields CASSSGQKVRMNTEAFF.

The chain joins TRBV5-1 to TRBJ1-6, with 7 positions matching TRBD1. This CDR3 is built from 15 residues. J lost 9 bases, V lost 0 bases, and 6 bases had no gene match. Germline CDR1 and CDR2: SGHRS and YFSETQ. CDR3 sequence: CASSLEGHRGSPLHF. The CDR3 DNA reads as TGCGCCAGCAGCTTGGAGGGGCACAGGGGTTCACCCCTCCACTTT.

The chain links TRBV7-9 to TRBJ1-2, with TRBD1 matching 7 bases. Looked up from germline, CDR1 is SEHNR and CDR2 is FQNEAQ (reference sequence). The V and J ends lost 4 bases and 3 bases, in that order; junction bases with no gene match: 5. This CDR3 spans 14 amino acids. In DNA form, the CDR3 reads TGTGCCAGCAGCTCCCGAGGGACAGACTATGGCTACACCTTC. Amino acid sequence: CASSSRGTDYGYTF.